This record looks at one T cell receptor (beta chain) sequence and its context. Its antigen is currently unknown. Germline V lookup: CDR1 MDHEN, CDR2 SYDVKM. The CDR3 is made up of 17 amino acids. The ends lost 0 bases at V and 1 base at J; junction bases unmatched: 5. The data were taken from a study of long-term antiretroviral therapy in people with HIV. Whole-study context: The study's earliest collections predate the 2015 immediate-ART recommendation by about a decade. Study observations and caveats: Diversity rose after ART but stayed below transplant donor controls.

For each donor, at least one pre-ART and at least two post-ART PBMC samples were available. Run at survey level, the immunoSEQ assay was version v3.0. A target of about 35,000-55,000 T-cell genomes per sample was set for sequencing. Assay used: immunoSEQ multiplex PCR; TCRdb lists only in-frame clones, some missing. The profile shows tens of thousands of clones, about 80% of them singletons. This sequence was found in a man in his forties with HIV. Sequencing used unsorted PBMCs, obtained 0.3 years after starting antiretroviral therapy. The chain employs TRBV28 and TRBJ2-3, with TRBD2 identical over 9 bases. In DNA, the CDR3 is TGTGCCAGCAGTTTATGGCGGGGGGGGCTGGGCACAGATACGCAGTATTTT. Translated: CASSLWRGGLGTDTQYF.